These 22 T cell receptor beta chains came from one sample sequenced in a study of blood T cell repertoires in COVID-19. Profiling relied on immunoSEQ multiplex PCR, and the TCRdb table lists in-frame clones only, not all of them. The sample shows about 280,000 clones, approximately 90% of them seen only once. Sequenced: PBMCs or T cells enriched from blood (not recorded which). These receptors originate from a woman aged 35 to 49 who had recovered from COVID-19.

The genes are TRBV11-3 and TRBJ2-2; 7 bases map to TRBD1. The CDR3 length is 14 residues. Germline V gives CDR1 SGHNT, CDR2 YENEEA. The junction had 7 bases not matched to a gene; V was cut back by 6 bases and J by 6 bases. The CDR3 bases are TGTGCCAGCAGTACACCAGGGGGTGCCGGGGAGCTGTTTTTT. Translation: CASSTPGGAGELFF. Looking up the rest from reference TRBV11-3 and TRBJ2-2 gives the full variable domain: EAGVVQSPRYKIIEKKQPVAFWCNPISGHNTLYWYLQNLGQGPELLIRYENEEAVDDSQLPKDRFSAERLKGVDSTLKIQPAELGDSAVYLCASSTPGGAGELFFGEGSRLTVL.

A few counts support this clone. The chain carries TRBV7-9 and TRBJ2-7, with a possible D match to TRBD1 (6 bases). This CDR3 contains 15 residues. The ends were cut back, 5 bases at V and 0 bases at J, with 14 bases in the middle. Germline loops: CDR1 SEHNR, CDR2 FQNEAQ (reference sequence). The CDR3 loop reads CASSQTWDNSYEQYF. CDR3 nucleotide sequence: TGTGCCAGCAGCCAGACCTGGGACAACTCCTACGAGCAGTACTTC.

The CDR3 loop is CAFQRLAGGYNEQFF. The CDR3 DNA reads TGTGCCTTCCAAAGACTAGCGGGGGGCTACAATGAGCAGTTCTTC. The genes are TRBV30 and TRBJ2-1; 13 bases map to TRBD2. The CDR3 length is 15 residues. Trimming at V came to 7 bases and at J to 3 bases, leaving 6 bases not matched to a gene. The V gene's germline CDR1 is GTSNPN and CDR2 SVGIG (reference sequence).

This chain links TRBV24-1 with TRBJ2-1; 10 positions agree with TRBD2. The CDR3 is 16 amino acids. V shed 2 bases and J 8 bases; nucleotides not matched to a gene: 8. Per the germline V gene, CDR1 is KGHDR and CDR2 is SFDVKD. For the CDR3, the DNA is TGTGCCACCAGTGATTGGGCTAGCGGGAGTACTGATGAGCAGTTCTTC. Amino acids: CATSDWASGSTDEQFF.

The rearrangement joins TRBV20-1 to TRBJ2-3, with a weak D call TRBD2 (5 bases). This CDR3 spans 11 amino acids. V was shortened by 6 bases and J by 10 bases, with 14 bases between the two germline ends. Germline V lookup: CDR1 DFQATT, CDR2 SNEGSKA (reference sequence). The DNA of the CDR3 is TGCAGTGCGCTCTACGGGATGGCGCAGTATTTT. It translates to CSALYGMAQYF.

V and J are TRBV5-1 and TRBJ2-1, with 7 nucleotides matching TRBD2. V dropped 0 bases and J dropped 9; count of bases not matched to a gene: 9. The CDR3 has 15 amino acids. Germline assignment: CDR1 SGHRS and CDR2 YFSETQ. The CDR3 nucleotides are TGCGCCAGCAGCTTGGCCGGGGGAGGGGTGAGTGAGCAGTTCTTC. This encodes CASSLAGGGVSEQFF.

CDR3 in DNA: TGTGCCTGGAGTCGGACAGGGAGTAATCAGCCCCAGCATTTT. As protein: CAWSRTGSNQPQHF. The chain has TRBV30 and TRBJ1-5; TRBD1 aligns across 8 bases. The CDR3 is made up of 14 amino acids. Germline CDR1 GTSNPN, CDR2 SVGIG (reference sequence). V lost 2 bases and J lost 4; bases outside the gene matches: 4.

This clone was counted a few times. The V and J genes are TRBV28 and TRBJ2-7, with 14 bases aligning to TRBD2. V was clipped by 10 bases and J by 3 bases; unmatched bases: 8. CDR3 length: 15 amino acids. Germline V gives CDR1 MDHEN, CDR2 SYDVKM. The CDR3 spells CATLGLAGDSYEQYF. In DNA, the CDR3 is TGTGCCACCCTGGGACTAGCGGGAGACAGCTACGAGCAGTACTTC.

The J gene is TRBJ2-7, the V gene TRBV29-1, with 15 bases that match TRBD2. The CDR3 is 16 residues long. V lost 5 bases to trimming and J lost 4 bases; unmatched junction nucleotides: 9. CDR1 and CDR2 from the germline V gene are SQVTM and ANQGSEA. CDR3 sequence reads: CSVLPAGLAGGYEQYF. The CDR3 DNA is TGCAGCGTTCTCCCTGCCGGACTAGCGGGAGGGTACGAGCAGTACTTC.

The chain carries TRBV7-2 and TRBJ1-1; D is unresolved. CDR3 length: 13 residues. V lost 1 base and J 7 bases, leaving 10 bases between the germline ends. Germline CDR1 reads SGHTA; CDR2 reads FQGNSA. The CDR3 here is CASSLGTGDEAFF. DNA for the CDR3: TGTGCCAGCAGCTTAGGTACCGGGGATGAAGCTTTCTTT.

The chain has TRBV12-2 and TRBJ2-7; the listed D gene, TRBD1, was not tested against the DNA. TRBV12-2 is reported as a pseudogene. This CDR3 is 19 amino acids long. This CDR3 is CASRLYRDREISPTYEQYF. As DNA, the CDR3 is TGTGCAAGTCGCTTATACCGGGACAGGGAAATCTCCCCTACCTACGAGCAGTACTTC.

The chain uses TRBV27 and TRBJ2-7, with TRBD2 identical over 10 bases. Germline V gene lookup returns CDR1 MNHEY and CDR2 SMNVEV (reference sequence). The CDR3 loop spans 16 amino acids. Unmatched junction bases numbered 6, after V lost 2 bases and J lost 2 bases. This CDR3 is CASSLMLAGGPYEQYF. The DNA of the CDR3 is TGTGCCAGCAGTTTAATGTTAGCGGGAGGTCCCTACGAGCAGTACTTC.

The chain carries TRBV4-3 and TRBJ2-1, with 10 bases identical to TRBD2. The length of the CDR3 is 20 residues. With V trimmed by 1 base and J by 0 bases, 12 bases remained unmatched. Per the germline V gene, CDR1 is LGHNA and CDR2 is YSLEER. The CDR3 sequence: CASSQGASGSTGGSYNEQFF. As DNA, the CDR3 is TGCGCCAGCAGCCAAGGGGCTAGCGGGAGTACTGGAGGCTCCTACAATGAGCAGTTCTTC.

The CDR3 region is CASSHPRTEGLAGVLETQYF. In nucleotides, the CDR3 is TGTGCCAGCAGCCATCCCCGGACCGAGGGACTAGCGGGAGTTCTAGAGACCCAGTACTTC. The chain uses TRBV3-1 (or the pseudogene TRBV3-2) and TRBJ2-5; 14 bases agree with TRBD2. Unmatched junction bases numbered 16, after V lost 3 bases and J lost 4 bases. Germline V CDR1 and CDR2: LGHDT, YNNKEL (reference sequence). The CDR3 spans 20 residues.

This rearrangement joins TRBV6-2 or TRBV6-3 to TRBJ2-6, with 9 bases matching TRBD2. The CDR3 extends over 17 amino acids. CDR1 and CDR2 from the germline V gene are MNHEY and SVGEGT. V shed 4 bases and J 0 bases; nucleotides not matched to a gene: 4. The CDR3 DNA follows: TGTGCCAGCAGTTCTAGCGGGAAGGCCTCTGGGGCCAACGTCCTGACTTTC. Translated, it gives CASSSSGKASGANVLTF.

For the CDR3, the DNA is TGTGCCAGCAGTGAGGTTAACGCGAACTATGGCTACACCTTC. Translation: CASSEVNANYGYTF. The V and J genes are TRBV28 and TRBJ1-2, with no clear D. This CDR3 contains 14 residues. Trimming shortened V by 5 bases and J by 2 bases, and 12 bases separated the two germline ends. Germline CDR1 reads MDHEN; CDR2 reads SYDVKM.

This clone was counted between two and nine times. The rearrangement joins TRBV19 to TRBJ1-1; D not resolved. In germline, CDR1 is LNHDA, CDR2 SQIVND (reference sequence). The CDR3 consists of 11 residues. With 9 bases removed from V and 8 bases from J, the gap between germline ends came to 13 bases. The DNA of the CDR3 is TGTGCCAGCCGATCGGGTTGGGAAGCTTTCTTT. This encodes CASRSGWEAFF.

The J gene is TRBJ2-2, the V gene TRBV15, with 8 bases identical to TRBD1. The CDR3 runs to 18 residues. The V and J ends lost 4 bases and 5 bases, in that order; junction bases with no gene match: 15. Germline-derived CDR1 and CDR2 are LNHNV and YYDKDF (reference sequence). CDR3 protein: CATSIGPSGQGNTGELFF. In nucleotides, the CDR3 is TGTGCCACCAGCATAGGGCCCAGCGGACAGGGAAATACCGGGGAGCTGTTTTTT.

The chain is built from TRBV29-1 and TRBJ2-7; D gene unclear. CDR3 length: 12 residues. Trimming removed 5 bases from V and 3 bases from J, with 11 bases in between. Germline CDR1 and CDR2: SQVTM and ANQGSEA. As DNA, the CDR3 is TGCAGCGTTAACGACGAGGACTACGAGCAGTACTTC. This gives the protein CSVNDEDYEQYF.

This chain connects TRBV7-9 to TRBJ2-6; D call uncertain. The ends were cut back, 5 bases at V and 2 bases at J, with 10 bases in the middle. Germline loops: CDR1 SEHNR, CDR2 FQNEAQ (reference sequence). This CDR3 spans 15 amino acids. As DNA, the CDR3 is TGTGCCAGCAGCGGCCAGCGTGCTGGGGCCAACGTCCTGACTTTC. The encoded protein is CASSGQRAGANVLTF.

The J gene is TRBJ1-3, the V gene TRBV6-5, with D maybe TRBD1 (6 bases). The CDR3 contains 14 residues. Per germline, CDR1 MNHEY and CDR2 SVGAGI. The ends were cut back, 5 bases at V and 3 bases at J, with 11 bases in the middle. In nucleotides, the CDR3 is TGTGCCAGCAGTCCAAGGGGGTATGGAAACACCATATATTTT. Encoded protein: CASSPRGYGNTIYF.

V and J are TRBV7-2 and TRBJ1-1; D possibly corresponds to TRBD1 (6 bases). From germline, CDR1 is SGHTA and CDR2 FQGNSA. The CDR3 length is 15 residues. With 4 bases removed from V and 5 bases from J, the gap between germline ends came to 17 bases. Here the CDR3 DNA reads TGTGCCAGCAGCTCGATAAACAGGGTTGGGACTGAAGCTTTCTTT. Translating gives CASSSINRVGTEAFF. Looking up the rest from reference TRBV7-2 and TRBJ1-1 gives the full variable domain: GAGVSQSPSNKVTEKGKDVELRCDPISGHTALYWYRQSLGQGLEFLIYFQGNSAPDKSGLPSDRFSAERTGGSVSTLTIQRTQQEDSAVYLCASSSINRVGTEAFFGQGTRLTVV.